Shown below are 27 T cell receptor beta chains from a single sample sequenced in a study of T cell repertoires in cytomegalovirus infection. Via MiXCR, TCRdb re-called the reads, giving one row per CDR3 protein. The sample shows around 710,000 distinct CDR3 sequences, roughly 29% of them seen only once. For these receptors, no antigen is known. Sequenced material: cultured CD8+ T cells from PBMCs, taken from culture after CMV antigen stimulation. The receptors shown here come from a human donor in good health (CMV status not recorded). Some clones in this sample may be carry-over from other donors' samples.

This clonotype was picked up many times. The chain carries TRBV7-6 and TRBJ1-6, with TRBD1 identical over 10 bases. This CDR3 comprises 14 residues. Germline V gives CDR1 SGHVS, CDR2 FNYEAQ. V gave up 5 bases and J gave up 13 bases; unmatched junction bases: 8. CDR3 sequence: CASSQLGQGDPLHF. CDR3 bases: TGTGCCAGCAGCCAACTTGGACAGGGGGACCCCCTCCACTTT. Filled out from reference TRBV7-6 and TRBJ1-6, the complete variable domain reads GAGVSQSPRYKVTKRGQDVALRCDPISGHVSLYWYRQALGQGPEFLTYFNYEAQQDKSGLPNDRFSAERPEGSISTLTIQRTEQRDSAMYRCASSQLGQGDPLHFGNGTRLTVT.

This clonotype was observed a handful of times. V gene TRBV5-4 combines with J gene TRBJ1-6, with 9 bases identical to TRBD1. V shed 1 base and J 10 bases; nucleotides not matched to a gene: 3. Germline V CDR1 and CDR2: SGHNT, YYREEE (reference sequence). This CDR3 region has 14 residues. CDR3 protein: CASSLKQGASPLHF. The CDR3, as DNA: TGTGCCAGCAGCTTGAAACAGGGGGCCTCACCCCTCCACTTT.

The rearrangement links TRBV19 to TRBJ1-1; tentative D call: TRBD1 (5 bases). V gave up 1 base and J gave up 4 bases, with 10 bases separating them. Germline CDR1 LNHDA, CDR2 SQIVND (reference sequence). CDR3 length: 14 amino acids. This CDR3 is CASSIGGDGTEAFF. CDR3 nucleotides: TGTGCCAGTAGTATAGGGGGGGACGGCACTGAAGCTTTCTTT.

This clonotype occurred many times. This chain links TRBV7-6 with TRBJ1-2, with 7 bases identical to TRBD1. V gave up 5 bases and J gave up 8 bases; unmatched junction bases: 11. Germline-derived CDR1 and CDR2 are SGHVS and FNYEAQ. The CDR3 consists of 14 residues. The CDR3 spells CASSLRGEGLGYTF. The CDR3 DNA sequence: TGTGCCAGCAGCCTCAGGGGGGAAGGTTTGGGCTACACCTTC.

Remarks on this clonotype: A much larger clonotype is one base distant, so this may be a read error. The chain links TRBV7-6 to TRBJ1-1; TRBD1 agrees at 7 bases. Germline CDR1 and CDR2: SGHVS and FNYEAQ. This CDR3 comprises 15 residues. The CDR3 coding sequence is TGTGCCGGCAGCTTTATCCAGGGGGTGAGCACTGAAGCTTTCTTT. Amino acids: CAGSFIQGVSTEAFF. Full variable domain (outside the CDR3, taken from reference TRBV7-6 and TRBJ1-1): GAGVSQSPRYKVTKRGQDVALRCDPISGHVSLYWYRQALGQGPEFLTYFNYEAQQDKSGLPNDRFSAERPEGSISTLTIQRTEQRDSAMYRCAGSFIQGVSTEAFFGQGTRLTVV.

This clonotype appeared a few times. This sequence joins TRBV6-2 or TRBV6-3 and TRBJ2-7; TRBD1 or TRBD2 may be the D gene (5 bases each). The CDR3 consists of 16 residues. V lost 5 bases and J 1 base, leaving 18 bases between the germline ends. The germline CDR1 and CDR2 sequences are MNHEY and SVGEGT. CDR3 protein: CASSKGPGPSSYEQYV. The CDR3 DNA reads TGTGCCAGCAGTAAAGGACCGGGACCGAGTTCCTACGAGCAGTACGTC.

This clonotype appeared a few times. The gene calls are TRBV4-2 and TRBJ2-2, with D possibly being TRBD1 (5 bases). Germline V gene lookup returns CDR1 LGHNA and CDR2 YNFKEQ. Deletions cut 0 bases from V and 1 base from J, with 9 bases between. This CDR3 region has 16 residues. CDR3 region: CASSQERGVNTGELFF. CDR3 nucleotide sequence: TGTGCCAGCAGCCAAGAAAGGGGCGTGAACACCGGGGAGCTGTTTTTT.

Note on this clonotype: One end of the junction varies from germline; a read error may be responsible. The chain employs TRBV19 and TRBJ2-3, with a possible D match to TRBD1 (5 bases). Germline CDR1 and CDR2: LNHDA and SQIVND (reference sequence). This CDR3 has 14 residues. This CDR3 is CASSMGLRTDTRYF. The CDR3, as DNA: TGTGCCAGTAGTATGGGGCTCCGCACAGATACGCGGTATTTT. The complete variable domain, with remaining parts taken from reference TRBV19 and TRBJ2-3, reads DGGITQSPKYLFRKEGQNVTLSCEQNLNHDAMYWYRQDPGQGLRLIYYSQIVNDFQKGDIAEGYSVSREKKESFPLTVTSAQKNPTAFYLCASSMGLRTDTRYFGPGTRLTVL.

A few counts support this clonotype. This chain uses TRBV7-9 with TRBJ2-4; TRBD1 matches at 8 bases. After removal of 4 bases from V and 7 bases from J, the junction contained 6 bases not matched to a gene. The CDR3 totals 14 residues. From germline, CDR1 is SEHNR and CDR2 FQNEAQ (reference sequence). CDR3 sequence (DNA): TGTGCCAGCAGCTCGGACAGGGTGGGGAACATTCAGTACTTC. Protein sequence: CASSSDRVGNIQYF.

This clonotype has a handful of counts. The chain is built from TRBV6-5 and TRBJ1-2, with D tentatively TRBD1 (5 bases). Trimming shortened V by 6 bases and J by 4 bases, and 18 bases separated the two germline ends. The CDR3 is 15 amino acids. CDR1 is MNHEY, CDR2 SVGAGI, per germline. CDR3 in DNA: TGTGCCAGCAGCTTAACCGGGACCGCTTCCTATGGCTACACCTTC. This translates into CASSLTGTASYGYTF.

The J gene is TRBJ1-1, the V gene TRBV19; D is ambiguous. Per germline, CDR1 LNHDA and CDR2 SQIVND (reference sequence). Trimming removed 9 bases from V and 5 bases from J, with 10 bases in between. The CDR3 totals 11 residues. CDR3 nucleotides: TGTGCCAGCAGAGCATTTACTGAAGCTTTCTTT. It specifies CASRAFTEAFF.

The genes are TRBV27 and TRBJ2-7; perhaps TRBD1 as D (6 bases). The CDR3 contains 17 residues. Germline V CDR1 and CDR2: MNHEY, SMNVEV (reference sequence). The V end lost 6 bases, the J end lost 3 bases, and 24 bases lay between the germline ends. The CDR3 DNA sequence: TGTGCCAGCAGAAGTTACGCTCCAGGACAGCACCTCTACGAGCAGTACTTC. This codes for CASRSYAPGQHLYEQYF.

The chain combines TRBV7-9 with TRBJ2-4; 7 bases agree with TRBD1. The trim removed 2 bases at V and 0 bases at J, leaving 22 bases unmatched. The CDR3 spans 22 residues. From germline, CDR1 is SEHNR and CDR2 FQNEAQ (reference sequence). CDR3 sequence reads: CASSLRRGRGALTALAKNIQYF. The CDR3 DNA sequence: TGTGCCAGCAGCTTACGTAGGGGGCGAGGGGCCCTAACAGCTCTAGCCAAAAACATTCAGTACTTC. The variable domain in full, with the rest retrieved from reference TRBV7-9 and TRBJ2-4, is DTGVSQNPRHKITKRGQNVTFRCDPISEHNRLYWYRQTLGQGPEFLTYFQNEAQLEKSRLLSDRFSAERPKGSFSTLEIQRTEQGDSAMYLCASSLRRGRGALTALAKNIQYFGAGTRLSVL.

The rearrangement joins TRBV10-3 to TRBJ2-7; D gene unclear. V lost 6 bases and J lost 1, with 10 bases in between. The CDR3 runs to 13 residues. Germline lookup yields CDR1 ENHRY and CDR2 SYGVKD. The CDR3 sequence is CAIRVGRSYEQYF. The CDR3 region has the DNA TGTGCCATCAGAGTAGGCCGATCCTACGAGCAGTACTTC.

This clonotype was recorded at least ten times. This chain joins TRBV7-2 and TRBJ2-5; 14 bases map to TRBD2. The V segment lost 8 bases and the J segment 0 bases; nucleotides outside the gene matches: 8. The CDR3 has 17 amino acids. CDR1 is SGHTA, CDR2 FQGNSA, per germline. CDR3 amino acids: CASGGLAGDLYQETQYF. The CDR3 DNA is TGTGCCAGCGGGGGACTAGCGGGGGACCTGTACCAAGAGACCCAGTACTTC.

CDR3 sequence (DNA): TGTGCTAGTGGCTTGACGGGACAGGGAACCGGGGAGCTGTTTTTT. Its translation is CASGLTGQGTGELFF. The genes are TRBV12-5 and TRBJ2-2; 9 bases agree with TRBD1. The CDR3 spans 15 residues. The germline V gene encodes CDR1 LGHNT and CDR2 FRNRAP. V lost 6 bases to trimming and J lost 5 bases; unmatched junction nucleotides: 7.

The CDR3 protein is CASSEYDRRGVNTEAFF. CDR3 bases: TGTGCCAGCAGTGAATATGATCGACGTGGGGTTAACACTGAAGCTTTCTTT. This rearrangement joins TRBV25-1 to TRBJ1-1; D remains unclear. The CDR3 totals 17 residues. CDR1 is MGHDK, CDR2 SYGVNS, per germline. Trimming left V 0 bases short and J 2 bases short, with 16 bases between. Looking up the rest from reference TRBV25-1 and TRBJ1-1 gives the full variable domain: EADIYQTPRYLVIGTGKKITLECSQTMGHDKMYWYQQDPGMELHLIHYSYGVNSTEKGDLSSESTVSRIRTEHFPLTLESARPSHTSQYLCASSEYDRRGVNTEAFFGQGTRLTVV.

The V gene is TRBV19, the J gene TRBJ1-5; D is undetermined. Germline V gives CDR1 LNHDA, CDR2 SQIVND (reference sequence). The CDR3 extends over 14 amino acids. Trimming pared 5 bases from V and 4 bases from J, leaving 12 bases between. The CDR3 DNA follows: TGTGCCAGTAGTTATAGTTGGGGAAATCAGCCCCAGCATTTT. The encoded protein is CASSYSWGNQPQHF. The full variable domain, rest sourced from reference TRBV19 and TRBJ1-5, is DGGITQSPKYLFRKEGQNVTLSCEQNLNHDAMYWYRQDPGQGLRLIYYSQIVNDFQKGDIAEGYSVSREKKESFPLTVTSAQKNPTAFYLCASSYSWGNQPQHFGDGTRLSIL.

The table lists this clonotype with a few counts. This chain links TRBV18 with TRBJ2-3; TRBD2 matches at 7 bases. Per the germline V gene, CDR1 is KGHSH and CDR2 is LQKENI. Losses at the gene ends were 0 bases for V and 4 bases for J; bases not matched to a gene: 7. CDR3 size: 16 residues. CDR3: CASSPPEGGGPDTQYF. The CDR3, as DNA: TGTGCCAGCTCACCACCAGAGGGCGGGGGTCCAGATACGCAGTATTTT.

This clonotype appeared many times. The gene calls are TRBV7-6 and TRBJ1-5; possible D gene TRBD1, 5 bases. The CDR3 runs to 13 residues. The germline gives CDR1 SGHVS, CDR2 FNYEAQ. V was pared by 6 bases and J by 4 bases, with 10 bases between. CDR3 amino acids: CASSGGVNQPQHF. CDR3 DNA: TGTGCCAGCAGTGGGGGGGTTAATCAGCCCCAGCATTTT.

The chain recombines TRBV5-6 with TRBJ1-5; tentative D call: TRBD1 (6 bases). V dropped 0 bases and J dropped 0 bases, with 19 bases sitting between them. CDR1 is SGHDT and CDR2 is YYEEEE in the germline V gene. The CDR3 extends over 19 amino acids. CDR3 loop: CASSLERTDILHSNQPQHF. CDR3 in DNA: TGTGCCAGCAGCTTGGAGAGGACAGATATTCTCCATAGCAATCAGCCCCAGCATTTT.

The V call is TRBV7-6, the J call TRBJ1-4, with 9 nucleotides matching TRBD1. Germline V gene data show CDR1 as SGHVS and CDR2 as FNYEAQ. This CDR3 has 19 residues. V shed 2 bases and J 8 bases; nucleotides not matched to a gene: 18. The CDR3 loop reads CASSLYSVGTGITLEKLFF. The DNA for the CDR3 is TGTGCCAGCAGCTTATACTCGGTTGGGACAGGGATTACCCTCGAAAAACTGTTTTTT.

This sequence joins TRBV6-1 and TRBJ2-2; 9 positions match TRBD1. The trim removed 7 bases at V and 6 bases at J, leaving 9 bases unmatched. The CDR3 contains 15 residues. Germline CDR1 reads MNHNS; CDR2 reads SASEGT. Here the CDR3 reads CASMLPGTGPGELFF. CDR3 bases: TGTGCCAGCATGCTCCCAGGGACAGGGCCCGGGGAGCTGTTTTTT.

There are many counts of this clonotype. The chain has TRBV7-2 and TRBJ1-5; D not resolved. V gave up 2 bases and J gave up 0 bases, with 8 bases separating them. Germline loops: CDR1 SGHTA, CDR2 FQGNSA. The CDR3 contains 15 residues. CDR3 sequence: CASSLRHHSNQPQHF. The CDR3 DNA reads TGTGCCAGCAGCTTACGGCACCATAGCAATCAGCCCCAGCATTTT. The full variable domain, with the rest looked up from reference TRBV7-2 and TRBJ1-5, is GAGVSQSPSNKVTEKGKDVELRCDPISGHTALYWYRQSLGQGLEFLIYFQGNSAPDKSGLPSDRFSAERTGGSVSTLTIQRTQQEDSAVYLCASSLRHHSNQPQHFGDGTRLSIL.

This clonotype was counted many times. The chain carries TRBV2 and TRBJ1-1, with 7 bases that match TRBD1. The V gene's germline CDR1 is SNHLY and CDR2 FYNNEI. This CDR3 has 16 residues. V lost 10 bases to trimming and J lost 1 base; unmatched junction nucleotides: 15. The CDR3 DNA reads TGTGCCACCAGAAGGGTTACGGGACAGCGGAACACTGAAGCTTTCTTT. Amino acids: CATRRVTGQRNTEAFF.

This chain links TRBV27 with TRBJ1-1; no firm D call. This CDR3 is 13 amino acids long. Germline V CDR1 and CDR2: MNHEY, SMNVEV (reference sequence). The V end lost 7 bases, the J end lost 1 base, and 10 bases lay between the germline ends. CDR3 region: CASTRARNTEAFF. The DNA for the CDR3 is TGTGCCAGCACAAGGGCGCGGAACACTGAAGCTTTCTTT.

This clonotype was counted ten times or more. This chain joins TRBV7-6 and TRBJ2-7; unclear D gene. The germline V and J ends were trimmed by 5 bases and 3 bases, with 8 bases remaining between them. The CDR3 loop spans 12 amino acids. Germline V lookup: CDR1 SGHVS, CDR2 FNYEAQ. The CDR3 spells CASSPDNYEQYF. The CDR3 bases are TGTGCCAGCAGCCCAGACAACTACGAGCAGTACTTC. The entire variable domain, with the rest obtained from reference TRBV7-6 and TRBJ2-7, is as follows: GAGVSQSPRYKVTKRGQDVALRCDPISGHVSLYWYRQALGQGPEFLTYFNYEAQQDKSGLPNDRFSAERPEGSISTLTIQRTEQRDSAMYRCASSPDNYEQYFGPGTRLTVT.